This note documents a single TCR beta chain sequence. The unsorted PBMC replicate PCRs were performed with about 300 ng DNA, some 32,000 T cell genomes. Unsorted PBMC DNA went through sequencing on ten immunoSEQ deep assay plates. This table comes from immunoSEQ multiplex PCR, and its TCRdb copy is limited to in-frame clones, with some not included. The sample holds roughly 510,000 clones, almost 80% seen once. With 3 bases removed from V and 9 bases from J, the gap between germline ends came to 9 bases. Germline CDR1 DFQATT, CDR2 SNEGSKA (reference sequence). The CDR3 length is 11 residues. The source of the sample is a study of shared clonotypes between healthy human individuals.

The chain carries TRBV20-1 and TRBJ2-1; D unclear. The sample taken for sequencing was PBMCs. This TCR was sampled from a woman aged 40-49 years in good health. Some clones in this sample may be carry-over from other donors' samples. The CDR3 spells CSARLFPEQFF. DNA for the CDR3: TGCAGTGCTAGGTTGTTCCCTGAGCAGTTCTTC.